The source of this T cell receptor beta chain is a study of blood T cell repertoires in COVID-19 (dated by TCRdb to 2018 to 2021). A note on the overall study: Collaborator samples came from the United States, Italy and Spain and covered acute and convalescent phases of COVID-19. The material from the prospective study consisted of cDNA or gDNA derived from T cells, B-cell-depleted T cells, or PBMCs. The dataset comprised deeply sampled blood TCRbeta repertoires from subjects exposed to, actively infected with, or recovered from COVID-19. The repertoires were released in a freely available public database meant as a resource for research on the immune response to SARS-CoV-2. The samples were drawn from the first 160 participants of the ongoing ImmuneRACE study and from 1,254 subjects provided by 6 global collaborators. Nearly every sample came with metadata listing a de-identified subject ID, COVID-19 status, age in years and sex. Where available, HLA class I and class II types were obtained from metadata supplied by the sample provider rather than from assay-based typing.

The collaborating institutions used their own protocols to collect whole blood in K2EDTA tubes. For TCRbeta analysis, collaborators shipped samples in one of three forms: frozen whole blood, isolated PBMCs, or DNA extracted from either of those sample types. Broad study findings and their caveats: Clinical and demographic metadata were provided uncurated, with the amount varying by source and participant.

The germline V gene sets CDR1 to SGHRS and CDR2 to YFSETQ. Counted from cysteine to phenylalanine, this CDR3 has 16 amino acids. Only the CDR3 region is kept as DNA, spanning 48 bases read in frame from base 1. Relative to germline, V is missing 0 bases and J is missing 6 bases, with 9 bases of the junction outside any gene match. TCRbeta CDR3 regions were amplified from genomic DNA using the immunoSEQ Assay, a bias-controlled multiplex PCR. In the original analysis: The number of nucleated cells in each sample was estimated by amplification of reference gene primers within the assay. Sequence reads were collapsed and filtered to measure the absolute abundance of every unique TCRbeta CDR3 rearrangement. For each sample, productive Simpson clonality was calculated by taking the square root of Simpson's diversity index across productive rearrangements. TCRdb took this table from immuneACCESS and kept in-frame rearrangements with V and J called. Such tables lack part of the clones; where checked against another copy, unresolved V genes explain under half of the gap, and the rest is unexplained. V and J calls and clone size follow that table, whereas D and trimming were derived from the DNA. The sample contains about 290,000 clones, around 81% of them found a single time. The biggest ten clones account for around 4.1% of the sample.

A word on this clone: Its specific antigen is unknown. No qualities accompany the bases; no much larger clone lies one base away.

The sequencing sample was made of peripheral blood. The rearranged chain carries TRBV5-1 and TRBJ2-3; a stretch of 8 junction bases matches TRBD2. The sequence was obtained from a woman aged 50 to 65 with active or convalescent COVID-19. In nucleotide form, the sequence is TGCGCCAGCAGCTTGGTGTTAGCGGGAATTGAGGATACGCAGTATTTT. Translated, it gives CASSLVLAGIEDTQYF. Where the CDR3 stops, the reference TRBV5-1 and TRBJ2-3 genes take over; the full variable domain is KAGVTQTPRYLIKTRGQQVTLSCSPISGHRSVSWYQQTPGQGLQFLFEYFSETQRNKGNFPGRFSGRQFSNSRSEMNVSTLELGDSALYLCASSLVLAGIEDTQYFGPGTRLTVL.